This record looks at one T cell receptor beta chain sequence and its context. What it binds is unknown. The CDR3 covers 14 residues. Germline V lookup: CDR1 SNHLY, CDR2 FYNNEI. The V and J ends lost 9 bases and 3 bases respectively, with 18 bases between them. Here immunoSEQ multiplex PCR was the method, and the copy in TCRdb shows in-frame clones only, minus some. The profile shows about 330,000 clones, under 70% of them singletons. This specimen comes from a study of cytotoxic CD8 clonotypes in ibrutinib-treated CLL. The study, taken as a whole, reports: Clonality measured at baseline exceeded age-matched healthy donors, tracking circulating CD8+ T-cell counts.

This chain links TRBV2 with TRBJ2-7; the D call may be TRBD1 or TRBD2 (6 bases each). This receptor was obtained from a human donor with chronic lymphocytic leukemia. The sequencing used PBMCs, collected after 36 months of ibrutinib treatment. The chain's CDR3 is CASLAGGPLYEQYF. CDR3 sequence (DNA): TGTGCCAGTCTAGCCGGGGGCCCTCTCTACGAGCAGTACTTC.